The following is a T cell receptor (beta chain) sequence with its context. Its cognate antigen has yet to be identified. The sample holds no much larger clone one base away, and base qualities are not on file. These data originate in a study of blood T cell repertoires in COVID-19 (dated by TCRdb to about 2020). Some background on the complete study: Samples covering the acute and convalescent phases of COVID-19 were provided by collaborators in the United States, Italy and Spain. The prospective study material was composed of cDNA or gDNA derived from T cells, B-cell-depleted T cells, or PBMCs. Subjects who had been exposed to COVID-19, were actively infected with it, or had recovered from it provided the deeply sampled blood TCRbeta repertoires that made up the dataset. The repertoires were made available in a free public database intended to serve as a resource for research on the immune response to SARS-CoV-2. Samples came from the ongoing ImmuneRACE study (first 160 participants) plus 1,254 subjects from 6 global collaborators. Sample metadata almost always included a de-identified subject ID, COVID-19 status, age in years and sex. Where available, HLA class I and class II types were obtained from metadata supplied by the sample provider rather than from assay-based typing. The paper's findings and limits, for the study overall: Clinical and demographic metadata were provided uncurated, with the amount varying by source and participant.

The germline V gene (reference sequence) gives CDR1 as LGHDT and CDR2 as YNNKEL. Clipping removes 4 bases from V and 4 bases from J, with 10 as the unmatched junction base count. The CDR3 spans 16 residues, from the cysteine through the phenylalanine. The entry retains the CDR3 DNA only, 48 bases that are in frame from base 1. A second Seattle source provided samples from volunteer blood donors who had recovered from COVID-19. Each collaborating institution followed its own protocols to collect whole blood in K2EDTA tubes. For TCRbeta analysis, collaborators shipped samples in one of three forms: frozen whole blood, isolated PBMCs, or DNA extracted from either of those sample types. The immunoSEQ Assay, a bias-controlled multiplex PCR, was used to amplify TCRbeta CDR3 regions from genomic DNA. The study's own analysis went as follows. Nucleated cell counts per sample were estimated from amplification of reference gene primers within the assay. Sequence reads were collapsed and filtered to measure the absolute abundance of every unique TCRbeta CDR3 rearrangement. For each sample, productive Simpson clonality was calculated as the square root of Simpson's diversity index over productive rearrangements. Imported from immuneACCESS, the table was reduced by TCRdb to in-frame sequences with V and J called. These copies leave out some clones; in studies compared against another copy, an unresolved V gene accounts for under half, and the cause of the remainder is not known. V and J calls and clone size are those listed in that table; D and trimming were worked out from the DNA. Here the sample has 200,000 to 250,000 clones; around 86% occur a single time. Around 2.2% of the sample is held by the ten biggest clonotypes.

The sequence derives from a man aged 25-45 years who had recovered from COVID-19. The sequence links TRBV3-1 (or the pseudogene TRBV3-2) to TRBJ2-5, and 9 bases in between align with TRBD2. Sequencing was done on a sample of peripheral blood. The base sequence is TGTGCCAGCAGCCGCTTGACTAGCGGCATTCGAGAGACCCAGTACTTC. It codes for CASSRLTSGIRETQYF.